This TCR beta chain was observed in a study of blood T cell repertoires in COVID-19. For the study at large: COVID-19 samples from acute and convalescent phases originated in the United States, Italy and Spain. Sample material is recorded as cDNA or gDNA derived from T cells, B-cell-depleted T cells, or PBMCs.

The protocol was immunoSEQ multiplex PCR, while the TCRdb copy is restricted to in-frame clones and leaves out a portion. The profile shows approximately 120,000 clones, under 90% of them singletons. Trimming took 0 bases from V and 4 from J, leaving 13 bases between them. Germline V gene sequence: CDR1 SGHTS, CDR2 YDEGEE. The CDR3 has 15 residues. The TCR comes from a woman between 50 and 59 years old with acute or convalescent COVID-19. The V call is TRBV5-8, the J call TRBJ1-1, with D perhaps TRBD1 (5 bases). The material sequenced was peripheral blood. The CDR3 coding sequence is TGTGCCAGCAGCTTGGACGACAGCGGGAGCACTGAAGCTTTCTTT. Translated: CASSLDDSGSTEAFF. Full variable domain (rest looked up from reference TRBV5-8 and TRBJ1-1): EAGVTQSPTHLIKTRGQQATLRCSPISGHTSVYWYQQALGLGLQFLLWYDEGEERNRGNFPPRFSGRQFPNYSSELNVNALELEDSALYLCASSLDDSGSTEAFFGQGTRLTVV.